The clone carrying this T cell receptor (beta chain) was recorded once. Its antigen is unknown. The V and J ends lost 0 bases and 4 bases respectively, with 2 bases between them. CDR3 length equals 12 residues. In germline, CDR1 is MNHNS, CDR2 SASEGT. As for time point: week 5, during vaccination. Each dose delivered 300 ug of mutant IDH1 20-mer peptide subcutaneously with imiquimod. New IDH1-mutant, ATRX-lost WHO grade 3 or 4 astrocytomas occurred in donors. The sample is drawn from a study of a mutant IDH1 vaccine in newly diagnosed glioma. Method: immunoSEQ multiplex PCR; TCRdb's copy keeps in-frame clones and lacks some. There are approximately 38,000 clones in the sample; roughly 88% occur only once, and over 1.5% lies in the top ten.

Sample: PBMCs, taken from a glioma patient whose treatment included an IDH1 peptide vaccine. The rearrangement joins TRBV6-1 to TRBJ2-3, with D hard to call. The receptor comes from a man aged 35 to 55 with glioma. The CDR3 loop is CASSEAADTQYF. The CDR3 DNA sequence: TGTGCCAGCAGTGAAGCTGCAGATACGCAGTATTTT.